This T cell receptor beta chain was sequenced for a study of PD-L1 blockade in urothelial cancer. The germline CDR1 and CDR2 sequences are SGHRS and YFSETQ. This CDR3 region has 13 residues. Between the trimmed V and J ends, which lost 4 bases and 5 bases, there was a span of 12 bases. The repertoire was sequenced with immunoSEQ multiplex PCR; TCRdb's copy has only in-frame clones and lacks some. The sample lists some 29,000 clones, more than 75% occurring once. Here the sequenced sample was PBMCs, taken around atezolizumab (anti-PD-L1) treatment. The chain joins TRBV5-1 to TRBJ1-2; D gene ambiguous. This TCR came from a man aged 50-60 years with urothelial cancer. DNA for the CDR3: TGCGCCAGCAGCGCCGAGGGTAGATATGGCTACACCTTC. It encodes CASSAEGRYGYTF.